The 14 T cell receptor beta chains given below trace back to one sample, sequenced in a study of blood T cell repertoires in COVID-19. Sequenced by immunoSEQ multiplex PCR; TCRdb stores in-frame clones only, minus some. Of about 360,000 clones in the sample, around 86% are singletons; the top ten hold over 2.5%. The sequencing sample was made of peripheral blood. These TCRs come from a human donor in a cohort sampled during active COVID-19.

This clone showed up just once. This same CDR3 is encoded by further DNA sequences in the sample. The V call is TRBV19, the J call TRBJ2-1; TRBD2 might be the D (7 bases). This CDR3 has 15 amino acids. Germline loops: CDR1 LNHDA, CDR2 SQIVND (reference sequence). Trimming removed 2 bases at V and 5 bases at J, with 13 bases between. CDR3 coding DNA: TGTGCCAGTAGTATAAGGAGGGGGGGGAACAATGAGCAGTTCTTC. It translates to CASSIRRGGNNEQFF. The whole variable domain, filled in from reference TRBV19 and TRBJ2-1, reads DGGITQSPKYLFRKEGQNVTLSCEQNLNHDAMYWYRQDPGQGLRLIYYSQIVNDFQKGDIAEGYSVSREKKESFPLTVTSAQKNPTAFYLCASSIRRGGNNEQFFGPGTRLTVL.

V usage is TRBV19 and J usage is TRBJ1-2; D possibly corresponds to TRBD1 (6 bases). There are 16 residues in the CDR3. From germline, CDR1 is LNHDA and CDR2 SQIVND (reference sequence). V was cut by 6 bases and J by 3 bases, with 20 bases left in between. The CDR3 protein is CASRVNTGTRDYGYTF. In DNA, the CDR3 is TGTGCCAGTAGGGTTAATACCGGGACAAGAGACTATGGCTACACCTTC.

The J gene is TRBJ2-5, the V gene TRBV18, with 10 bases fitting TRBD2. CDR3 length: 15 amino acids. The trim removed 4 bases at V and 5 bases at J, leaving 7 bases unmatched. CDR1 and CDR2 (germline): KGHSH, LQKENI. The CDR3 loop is CASSQSGGAEETQYF. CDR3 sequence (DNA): TGTGCCAGCTCACAAAGCGGGGGGGCAGAGGAGACCCAGTACTTC.

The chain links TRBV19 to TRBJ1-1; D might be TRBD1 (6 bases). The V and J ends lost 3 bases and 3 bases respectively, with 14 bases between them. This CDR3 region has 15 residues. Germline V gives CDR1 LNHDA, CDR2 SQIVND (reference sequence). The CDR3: CASSMRGGSYTEAFF. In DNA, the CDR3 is TGTGCCAGTAGTATGAGGGGGGGTTCGTACACTGAAGCTTTCTTT.

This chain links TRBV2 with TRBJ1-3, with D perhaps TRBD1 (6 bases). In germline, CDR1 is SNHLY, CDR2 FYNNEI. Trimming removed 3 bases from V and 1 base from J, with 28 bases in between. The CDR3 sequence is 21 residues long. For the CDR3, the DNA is TGTGCCAGCAGTGATACAAATAAGGTATCCGGGACAACTCTTTCTGGAAACACCATATATTTT. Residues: CASSDTNKVSGTTLSGNTIYF.

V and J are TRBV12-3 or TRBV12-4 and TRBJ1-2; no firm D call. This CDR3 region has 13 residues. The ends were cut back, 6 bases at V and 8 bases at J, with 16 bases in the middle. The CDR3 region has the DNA TGTGCCAGCAGCCAGCTTGAGGGTTCCGGCTACACCTTC. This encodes CASSQLEGSGYTF.

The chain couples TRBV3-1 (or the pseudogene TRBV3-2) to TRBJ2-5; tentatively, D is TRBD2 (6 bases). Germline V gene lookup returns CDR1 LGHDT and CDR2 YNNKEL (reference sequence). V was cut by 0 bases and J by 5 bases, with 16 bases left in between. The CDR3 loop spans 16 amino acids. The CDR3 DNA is TGTGCCAGCAGCCAAGACGGGACTCCGTACGAGGAGACCCAGTACTTC. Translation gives CASSQDGTPYEETQYF.

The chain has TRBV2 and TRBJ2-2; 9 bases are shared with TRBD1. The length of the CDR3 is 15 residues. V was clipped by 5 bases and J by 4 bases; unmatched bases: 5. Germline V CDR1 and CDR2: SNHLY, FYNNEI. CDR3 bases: TGTGCCAGCAGTCCCGGGACAGGGATCACCGGGGAGCTGTTTTTT. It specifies CASSPGTGITGELFF. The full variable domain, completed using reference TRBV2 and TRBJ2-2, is EPEVTQTPSHQVTQMGQEVILRCVPISNHLYFYWYRQILGQKVEFLVSFYNNEISEKSEIFDDQFSVERPDGSNFTLKIRSTKLEDSAMYFCASSPGTGITGELFFGEGSRLTVL.

The CDR3 loop reads CASSLHSQKGAQYF. The CDR3 bases are TGTGCCAGCAGTTTACATAGCCAGAAAGGAGCGCAGTATTTT. This rearrangement joins TRBV28 to TRBJ2-3; D is ambiguous. The CDR3 is 14 residues long. The V end was cut by 2 bases, the J end by 10 bases, with 16 bases between. Germline V CDR1 and CDR2: MDHEN, SYDVKM.

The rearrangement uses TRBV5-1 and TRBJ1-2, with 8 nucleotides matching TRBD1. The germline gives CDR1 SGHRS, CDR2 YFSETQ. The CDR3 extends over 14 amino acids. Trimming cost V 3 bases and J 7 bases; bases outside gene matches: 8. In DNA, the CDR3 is TGCGCCAGCAGCTCGGTAGGACAGGGTCGTGGCTACACCTTC. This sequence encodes CASSSVGQGRGYTF.

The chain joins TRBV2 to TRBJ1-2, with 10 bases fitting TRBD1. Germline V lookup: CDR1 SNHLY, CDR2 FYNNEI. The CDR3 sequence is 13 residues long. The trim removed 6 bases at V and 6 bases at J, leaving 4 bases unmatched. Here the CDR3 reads CASSLGQGHGYTF. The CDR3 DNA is TGTGCCAGCAGCCTGGGACAGGGGCATGGCTACACCTTC.

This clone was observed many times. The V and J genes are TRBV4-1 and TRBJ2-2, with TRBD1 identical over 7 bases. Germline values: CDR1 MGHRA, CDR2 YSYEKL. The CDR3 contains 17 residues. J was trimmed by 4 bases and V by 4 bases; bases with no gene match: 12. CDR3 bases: TGCGCCAGCAGCCCCCCCCGCCGGGACAGTTCCACCGGGGAGCTGTTTTTT. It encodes CASSPPRRDSSTGELFF.

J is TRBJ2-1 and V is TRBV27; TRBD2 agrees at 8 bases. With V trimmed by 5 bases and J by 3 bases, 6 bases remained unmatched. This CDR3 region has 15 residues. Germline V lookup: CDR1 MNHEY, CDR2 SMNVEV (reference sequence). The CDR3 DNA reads TGTGCCAGCAGTCCCACTAGCGGCTTCTACAATGAGCAGTTCTTC. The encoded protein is CASSPTSGFYNEQFF.

CDR3 sequence (DNA): TGTGCCAGCAGCCTATGGACTAGCACGGGGGACTACAATGAGCAGTTCTTC. Protein: CASSLWTSTGDYNEQFF. V and J are TRBV7-9 and TRBJ2-1, with 8 bases identical to TRBD2. CDR3 length: 17 residues. J gave up 3 bases and V 5 bases, and 12 bases lay outside the gene matches. Germline CDR1 and CDR2: SEHNR and FQNEAQ (reference sequence). The whole variable domain, filled in from reference TRBV7-9 and TRBJ2-1, reads DTGVSQNPRHKITKRGQNVTFRCDPISEHNRLYWYRQTLGQGPEFLTYFQNEAQLEKSRLLSDRFSAERPKGSFSTLEIQRTEQGDSAMYLCASSLWTSTGDYNEQFFGPGTRLTVL.